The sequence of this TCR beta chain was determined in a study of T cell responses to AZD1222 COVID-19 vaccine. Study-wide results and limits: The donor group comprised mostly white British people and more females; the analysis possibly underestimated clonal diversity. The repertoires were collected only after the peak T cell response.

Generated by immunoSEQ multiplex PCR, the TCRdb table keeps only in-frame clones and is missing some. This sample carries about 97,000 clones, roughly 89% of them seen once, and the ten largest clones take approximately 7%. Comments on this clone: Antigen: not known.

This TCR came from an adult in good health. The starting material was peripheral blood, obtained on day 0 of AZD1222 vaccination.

Here the CDR3 reads CASSEKAGAHTGELFF. The CDR3 nucleotides read TGCGCCAGCAGTGAGAAGGCGGGAGCACACACCGGGGAGCTGTTTTTT. This sequence joins TRBV10-1 and TRBJ2-2; 7 bases line up with TRBD2. Germline V gives CDR1 WNHNN, CDR2 SYGVQD (reference sequence). The V segment lost 2 bases and the J segment 3 bases; nucleotides outside the gene matches: 6. The CDR3 spans 16 residues.